This TCR beta chain comes out of a study of blood T cell repertoires in COVID-19. Cohorts were assigned according to the clinical history that participants reported. The V gene lost 4 bases and the J gene lost 3 bases, with 9 bases spanning the gap. This CDR3 contains 13 residues. Germline CDR1 and CDR2: KGHSH and LQKENI. Clones were read by immunoSEQ multiplex PCR, and TCRdb kept only the in-frame ones, dropping some. The table includes about 120,000 clones, roughly 84% detected once. The sequencing input was PBMCs or T cells enriched from blood (not recorded which). This chain links TRBV18 with TRBJ1-2, with D possibly being TRBD1 (5 bases). The receptor comes from a woman aged 30 to 39 who had recovered from COVID-19. In nucleotides, the CDR3 is TGTGCCAGCTCACATGGGGGGGACTATGGCTACACCTTC. As protein: CASSHGGDYGYTF.